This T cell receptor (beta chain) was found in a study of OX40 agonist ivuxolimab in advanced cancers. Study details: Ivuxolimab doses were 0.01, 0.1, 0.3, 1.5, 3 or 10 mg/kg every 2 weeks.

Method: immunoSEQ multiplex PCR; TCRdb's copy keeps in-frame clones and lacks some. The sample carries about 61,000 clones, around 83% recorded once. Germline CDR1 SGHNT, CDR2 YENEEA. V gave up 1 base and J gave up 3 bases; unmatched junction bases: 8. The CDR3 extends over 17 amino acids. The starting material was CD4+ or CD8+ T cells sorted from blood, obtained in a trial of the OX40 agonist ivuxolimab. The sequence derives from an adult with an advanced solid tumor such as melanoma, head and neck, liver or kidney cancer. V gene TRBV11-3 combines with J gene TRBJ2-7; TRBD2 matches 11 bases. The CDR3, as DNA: TGTGCCAGCAGCTTAGTGACTAGCGGGGCGATCGGCTACGAGCAGTACTTC. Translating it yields CASSLVTSGAIGYEQYF.